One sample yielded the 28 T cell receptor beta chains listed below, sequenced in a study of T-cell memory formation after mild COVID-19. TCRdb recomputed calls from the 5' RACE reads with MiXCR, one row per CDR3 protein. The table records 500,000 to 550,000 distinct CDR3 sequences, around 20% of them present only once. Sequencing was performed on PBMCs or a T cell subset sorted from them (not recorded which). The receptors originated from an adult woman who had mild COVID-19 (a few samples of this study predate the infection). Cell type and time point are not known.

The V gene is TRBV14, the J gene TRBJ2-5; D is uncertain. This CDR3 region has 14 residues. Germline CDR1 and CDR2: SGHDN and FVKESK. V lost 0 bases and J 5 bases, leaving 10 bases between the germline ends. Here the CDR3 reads CASSQDTTFETQYF. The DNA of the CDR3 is TGTGCCAGCAGCCAAGATACGACGTTTGAGACCCAGTACTTC.

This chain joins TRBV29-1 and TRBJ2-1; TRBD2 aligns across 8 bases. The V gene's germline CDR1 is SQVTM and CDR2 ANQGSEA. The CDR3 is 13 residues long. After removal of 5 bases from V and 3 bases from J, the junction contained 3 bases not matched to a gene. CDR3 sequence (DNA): TGCAGCGTTATCGGGGGGGACTACAATGAGCAGTTCTTC. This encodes CSVIGGDYNEQFF.

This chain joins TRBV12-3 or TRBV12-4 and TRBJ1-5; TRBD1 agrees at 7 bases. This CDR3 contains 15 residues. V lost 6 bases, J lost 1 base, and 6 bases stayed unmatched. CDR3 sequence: CASSLGQPSNQPQHF. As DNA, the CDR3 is TGTGCCAGCAGCCTGGGACAGCCCAGCAATCAGCCCCAGCATTTT.

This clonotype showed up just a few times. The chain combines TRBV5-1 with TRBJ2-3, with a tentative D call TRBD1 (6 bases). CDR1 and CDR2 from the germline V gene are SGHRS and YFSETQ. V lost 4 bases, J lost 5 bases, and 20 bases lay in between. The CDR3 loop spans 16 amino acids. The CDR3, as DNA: TGCGCCAGCAGCCTTGGGAACACAGGGTCAGGAGATACGCAGTATTTT. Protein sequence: CASSLGNTGSGDTQYF.

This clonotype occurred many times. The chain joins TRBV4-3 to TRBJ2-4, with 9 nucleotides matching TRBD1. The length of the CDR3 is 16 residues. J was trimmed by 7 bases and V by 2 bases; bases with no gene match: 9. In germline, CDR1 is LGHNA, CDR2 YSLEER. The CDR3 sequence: CASSQTGQGRRNIQYF. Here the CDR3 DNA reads TGCGCCAGCAGCCAAACCGGACAGGGGCGAAGGAACATTCAGTACTTC.

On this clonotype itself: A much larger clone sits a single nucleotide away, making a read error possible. DNA for the CDR3: TGTGCCAGCAGCCCCGCCCCCAGTAGGACTGAAGCTTTCTTT. Translated: CASSPAPSRTEAFF. This sequence joins TRBV9 and TRBJ1-1; D uncertain. The germline gives CDR1 SGDLS, CDR2 YYNGEE. V was clipped by 4 bases and J by 5 bases, with 15 bases between them. This CDR3 is built from 14 residues.

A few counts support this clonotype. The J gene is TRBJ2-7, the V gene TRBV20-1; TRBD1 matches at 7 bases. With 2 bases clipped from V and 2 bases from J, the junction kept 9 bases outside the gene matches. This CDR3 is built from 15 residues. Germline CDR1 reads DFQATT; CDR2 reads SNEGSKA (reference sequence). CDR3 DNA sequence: TGCAGTGCTAGATCGCGGACAGGAGCCGCCTACGAGCAGTACTTC. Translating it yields CSARSRTGAAYEQYF.

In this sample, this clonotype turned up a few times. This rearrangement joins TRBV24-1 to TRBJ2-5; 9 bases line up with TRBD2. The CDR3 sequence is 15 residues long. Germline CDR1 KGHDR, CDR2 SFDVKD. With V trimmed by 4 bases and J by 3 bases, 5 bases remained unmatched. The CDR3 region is CATSDPGLAEETQYF. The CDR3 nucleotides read TGTGCCACCAGTGACCCGGGACTAGCAGAAGAGACCCAGTACTTC.

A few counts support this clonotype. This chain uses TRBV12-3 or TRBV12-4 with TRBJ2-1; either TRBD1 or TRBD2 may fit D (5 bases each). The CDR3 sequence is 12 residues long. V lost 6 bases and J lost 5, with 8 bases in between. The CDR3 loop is CASRPGHNEQFF. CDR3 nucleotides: TGTGCCAGCAGACCGGGACACAATGAGCAGTTCTTC.

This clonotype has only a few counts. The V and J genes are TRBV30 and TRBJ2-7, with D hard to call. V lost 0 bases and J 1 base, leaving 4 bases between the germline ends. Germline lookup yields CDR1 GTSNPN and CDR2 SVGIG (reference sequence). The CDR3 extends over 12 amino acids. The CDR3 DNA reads TGTGCCTGGAGTGTTACGTCCTACGAGCAGTACTTC. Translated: CAWSVTSYEQYF.

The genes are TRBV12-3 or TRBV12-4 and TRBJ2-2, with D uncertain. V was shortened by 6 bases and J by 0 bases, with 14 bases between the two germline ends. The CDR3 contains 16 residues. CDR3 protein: CASRSQVISNTGELFF. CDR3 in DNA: TGTGCCAGCAGATCCCAAGTGATCTCGAACACCGGGGAGCTGTTTTTT.

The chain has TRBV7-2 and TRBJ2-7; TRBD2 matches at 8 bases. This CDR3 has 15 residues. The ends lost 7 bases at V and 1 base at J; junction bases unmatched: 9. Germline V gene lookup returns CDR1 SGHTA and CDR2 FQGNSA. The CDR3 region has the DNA TGTGCCAGCAACCTAGCGGGCTCTTCTTCCTACGAGCAGTACTTC. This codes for CASNLAGSSSYEQYF.

The CDR3, as DNA: TGTGCCAGCAGCTCGGACGGGAGGGGGCGTCGGGAGCATGGCTACACCTTC. It encodes CASSSDGRGRREHGYTF. The chain is built from TRBV7-2 and TRBJ1-2, with TRBD1 identical over 7 bases. V lost 4 bases, J lost 6 bases, and 17 bases stayed unmatched. Germline CDR1 is SGHTA and CDR2 is FQGNSA. The CDR3 is made up of 17 amino acids.

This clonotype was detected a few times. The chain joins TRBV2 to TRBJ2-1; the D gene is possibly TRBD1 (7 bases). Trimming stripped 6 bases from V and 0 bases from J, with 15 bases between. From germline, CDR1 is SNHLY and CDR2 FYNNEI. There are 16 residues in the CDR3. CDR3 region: CASSRLQGGSYNEQFF. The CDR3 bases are TGTGCCAGCAGCCGACTTCAGGGGGGCTCCTACAATGAGCAGTTCTTC.

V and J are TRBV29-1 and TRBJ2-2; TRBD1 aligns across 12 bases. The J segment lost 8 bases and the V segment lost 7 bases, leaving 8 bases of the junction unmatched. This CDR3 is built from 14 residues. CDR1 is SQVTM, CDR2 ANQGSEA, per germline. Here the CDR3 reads CSAERDRGPGELFF. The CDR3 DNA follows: TGCAGCGCCGAAAGGGACAGGGGGCCGGGGGAGCTGTTTTTT.

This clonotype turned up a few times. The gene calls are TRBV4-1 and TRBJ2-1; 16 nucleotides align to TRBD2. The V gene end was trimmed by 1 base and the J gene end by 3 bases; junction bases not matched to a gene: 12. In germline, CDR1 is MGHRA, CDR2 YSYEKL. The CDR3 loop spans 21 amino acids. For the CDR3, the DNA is TGCGCCAGCAGCCAAGGACAAATGGGACTAGCGGGGGGGCGACGCTACAATGAGCAGTTCTTC. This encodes CASSQGQMGLAGGRRYNEQFF.

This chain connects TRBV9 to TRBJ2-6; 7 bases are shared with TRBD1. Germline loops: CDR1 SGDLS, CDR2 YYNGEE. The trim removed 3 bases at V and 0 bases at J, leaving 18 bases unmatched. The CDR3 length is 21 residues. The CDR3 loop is CASSAKGQAPWGFSGANVLTF. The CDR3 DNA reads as TGTGCCAGCAGCGCCAAAGGACAGGCCCCGTGGGGGTTCTCTGGGGCCAACGTCCTGACTTTC. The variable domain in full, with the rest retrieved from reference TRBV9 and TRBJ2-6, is DSGVTQTPKHLITATGQRVTLRCSPRSGDLSVYWYQQSLDQGLQFLIQYYNGEERAKGNILERFSAQQFPDLHSELNLSSLELGDSALYFCASSAKGQAPWGFSGANVLTFGAGSRLTVL.

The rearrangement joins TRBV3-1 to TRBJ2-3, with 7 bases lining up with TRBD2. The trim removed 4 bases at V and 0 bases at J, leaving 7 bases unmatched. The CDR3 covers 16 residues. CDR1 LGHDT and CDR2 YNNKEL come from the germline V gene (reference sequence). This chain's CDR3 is CASSPRGVTSTDTQYF. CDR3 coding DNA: TGTGCCAGCAGCCCCCGGGGGGTCACTAGCACAGATACGCAGTATTTT.

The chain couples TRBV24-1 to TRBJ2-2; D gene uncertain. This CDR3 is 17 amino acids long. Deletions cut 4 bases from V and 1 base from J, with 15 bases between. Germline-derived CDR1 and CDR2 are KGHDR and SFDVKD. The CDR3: CATSEPGRRGNTGELFF. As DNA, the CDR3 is TGTGCCACCAGTGAGCCTGGACGCCGTGGGAACACCGGGGAGCTGTTTTTT.

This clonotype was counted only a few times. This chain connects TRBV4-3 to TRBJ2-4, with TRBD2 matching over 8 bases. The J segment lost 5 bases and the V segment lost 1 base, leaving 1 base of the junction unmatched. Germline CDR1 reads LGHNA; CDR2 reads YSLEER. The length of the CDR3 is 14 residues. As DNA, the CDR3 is TGCGCCAGCAGCCAAGCGGGAGGGCAAAACATTCAGTACTTC. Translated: CASSQAGGQNIQYF.

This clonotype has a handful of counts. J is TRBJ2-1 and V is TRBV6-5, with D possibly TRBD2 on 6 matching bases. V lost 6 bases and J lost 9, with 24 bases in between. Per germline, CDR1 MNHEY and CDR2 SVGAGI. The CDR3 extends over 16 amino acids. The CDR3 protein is CASSSTGTLGRGEQFF. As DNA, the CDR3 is TGTGCCAGCAGCTCTACCGGGACTCTAGGACGGGGTGAGCAGTTCTTC.

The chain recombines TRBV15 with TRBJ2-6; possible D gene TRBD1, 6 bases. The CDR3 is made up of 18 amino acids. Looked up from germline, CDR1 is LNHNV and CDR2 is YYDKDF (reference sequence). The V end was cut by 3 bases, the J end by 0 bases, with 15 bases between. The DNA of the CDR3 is TGTGCCACCAGCAGGGACAGTGGGGTGCTCTCTGGGGCCAACGTCCTGACTTTC. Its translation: CATSRDSGVLSGANVLTF.

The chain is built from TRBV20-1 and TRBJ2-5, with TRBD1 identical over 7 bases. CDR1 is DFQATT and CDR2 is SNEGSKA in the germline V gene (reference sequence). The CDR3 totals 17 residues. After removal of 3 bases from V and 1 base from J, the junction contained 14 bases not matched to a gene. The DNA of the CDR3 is TGCAGTGCTAGCAAGGTGGGGACAGTGAATTTCCAAGAGACCCAGTACTTC. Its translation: CSASKVGTVNFQETQYF.

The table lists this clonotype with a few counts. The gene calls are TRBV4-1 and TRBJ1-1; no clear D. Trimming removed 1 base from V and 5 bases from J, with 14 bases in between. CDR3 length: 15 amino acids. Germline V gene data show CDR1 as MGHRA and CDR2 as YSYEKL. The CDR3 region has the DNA TGCGCCAGCAGCCAAGTGATAGGTCAGCGGACTGAAGCTTTCTTT. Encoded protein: CASSQVIGQRTEAFF.

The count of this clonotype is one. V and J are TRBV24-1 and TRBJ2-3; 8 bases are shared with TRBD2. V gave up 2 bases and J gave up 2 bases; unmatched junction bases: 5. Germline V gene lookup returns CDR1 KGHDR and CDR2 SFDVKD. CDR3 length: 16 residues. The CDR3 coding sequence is TGTGCCACCAGTGATTATGGCGGGGGGTACACAGATACGCAGTATTTT. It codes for CATSDYGGGYTDTQYF.

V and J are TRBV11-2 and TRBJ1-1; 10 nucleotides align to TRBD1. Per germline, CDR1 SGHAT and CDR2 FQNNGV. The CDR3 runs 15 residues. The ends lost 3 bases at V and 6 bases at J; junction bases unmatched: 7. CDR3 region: CASSFPTGGYAEAFF. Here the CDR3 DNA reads TGTGCCAGCAGCTTTCCGACAGGGGGCTACGCTGAAGCTTTCTTT.

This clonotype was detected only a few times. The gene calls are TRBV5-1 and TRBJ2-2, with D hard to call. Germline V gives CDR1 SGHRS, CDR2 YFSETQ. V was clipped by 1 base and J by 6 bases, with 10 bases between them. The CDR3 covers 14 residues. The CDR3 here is CASSLLGPAGELFF. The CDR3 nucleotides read TGCGCCAGCAGCTTGCTAGGTCCCGCCGGGGAGCTGTTTTTT. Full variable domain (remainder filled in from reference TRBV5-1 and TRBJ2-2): KAGVTQTPRYLIKTRGQQVTLSCSPISGHRSVSWYQQTPGQGLQFLFEYFSETQRNKGNFPGRFSGRQFSNSRSEMNVSTLELGDSALYLCASSLLGPAGELFFGEGSRLTVL.

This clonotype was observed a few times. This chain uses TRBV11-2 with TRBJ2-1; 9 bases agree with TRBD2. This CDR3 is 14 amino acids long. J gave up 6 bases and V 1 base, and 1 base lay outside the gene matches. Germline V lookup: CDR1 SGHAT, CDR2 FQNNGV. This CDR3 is CASSLGTSVNEQFF. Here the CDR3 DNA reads TGTGCCAGCAGCTTAGGGACTAGCGTCAATGAGCAGTTCTTC.